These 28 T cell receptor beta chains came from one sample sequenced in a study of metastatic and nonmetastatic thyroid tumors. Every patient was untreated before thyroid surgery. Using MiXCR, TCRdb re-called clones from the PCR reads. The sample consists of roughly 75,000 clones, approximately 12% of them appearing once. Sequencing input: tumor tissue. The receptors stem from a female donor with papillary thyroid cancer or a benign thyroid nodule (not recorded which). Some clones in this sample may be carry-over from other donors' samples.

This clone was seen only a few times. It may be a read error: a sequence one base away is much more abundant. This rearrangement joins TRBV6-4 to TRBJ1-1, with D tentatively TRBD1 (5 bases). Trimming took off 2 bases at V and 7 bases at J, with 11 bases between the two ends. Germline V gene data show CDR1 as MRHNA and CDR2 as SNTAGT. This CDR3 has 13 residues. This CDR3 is CASSDQQDLEAFF. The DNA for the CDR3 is TGTGCCAGCAGTGACCAACAGGACCTTGAAGCTTTCTTT.

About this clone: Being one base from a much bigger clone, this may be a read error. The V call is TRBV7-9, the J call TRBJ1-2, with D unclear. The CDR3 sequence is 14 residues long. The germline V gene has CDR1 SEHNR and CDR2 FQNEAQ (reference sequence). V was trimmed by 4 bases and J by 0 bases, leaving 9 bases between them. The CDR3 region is CASSSGPSNYGYTF. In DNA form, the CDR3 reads TGTGCCAGCAGCTCCGGTCCATCTAACTATGGCTACACCTTC.

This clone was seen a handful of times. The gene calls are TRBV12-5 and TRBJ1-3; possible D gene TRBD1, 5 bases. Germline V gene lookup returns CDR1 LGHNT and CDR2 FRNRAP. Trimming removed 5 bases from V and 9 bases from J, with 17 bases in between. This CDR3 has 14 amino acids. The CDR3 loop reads CASGHGTPVGTIYF. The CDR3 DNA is TGTGCTAGTGGTCACGGGACCCCCGTGGGCACCATATATTTT.

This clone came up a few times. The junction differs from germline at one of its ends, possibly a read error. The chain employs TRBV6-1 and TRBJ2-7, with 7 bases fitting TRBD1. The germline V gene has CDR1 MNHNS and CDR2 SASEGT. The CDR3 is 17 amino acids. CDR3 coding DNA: TGTGCCAGCATTGAAAGAGCAAGGACAGGTATGACCTACGAGCAGTACTTC. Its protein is CASIERARTGMTYEQYF.

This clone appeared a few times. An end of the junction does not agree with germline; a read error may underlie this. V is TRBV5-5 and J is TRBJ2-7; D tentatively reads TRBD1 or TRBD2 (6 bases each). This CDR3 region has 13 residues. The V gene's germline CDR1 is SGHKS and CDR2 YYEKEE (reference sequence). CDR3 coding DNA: TGTGCCAGCAGCTCTGGGGGGCGTAGCGAGCGGTACTTC. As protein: CASSSGGRSERYF.

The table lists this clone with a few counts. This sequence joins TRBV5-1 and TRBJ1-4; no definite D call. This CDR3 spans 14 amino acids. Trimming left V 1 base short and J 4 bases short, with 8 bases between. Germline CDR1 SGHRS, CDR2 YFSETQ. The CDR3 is CASSLYQSNEKLFF. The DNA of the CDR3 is TGCGCCAGCAGCTTGTACCAAAGTAATGAAAAACTGTTTTTT. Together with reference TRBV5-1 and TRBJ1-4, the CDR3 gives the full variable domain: KAGVTQTPRYLIKTRGQQVTLSCSPISGHRSVSWYQQTPGQGLQFLFEYFSETQRNKGNFPGRFSGRQFSNSRSEMNVSTLELGDSALYLCASSLYQSNEKLFFGSGTQLSVL.

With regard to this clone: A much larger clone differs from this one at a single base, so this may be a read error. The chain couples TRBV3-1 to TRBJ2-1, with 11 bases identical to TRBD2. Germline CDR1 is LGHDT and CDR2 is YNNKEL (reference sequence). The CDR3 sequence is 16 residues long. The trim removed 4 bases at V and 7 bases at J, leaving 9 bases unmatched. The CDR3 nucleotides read TGTGCCAGCAGCCCGACTAGCGGGATAAGTTTGAATGAGCAGTTCTTC. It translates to CASSPTSGISLNEQFF.

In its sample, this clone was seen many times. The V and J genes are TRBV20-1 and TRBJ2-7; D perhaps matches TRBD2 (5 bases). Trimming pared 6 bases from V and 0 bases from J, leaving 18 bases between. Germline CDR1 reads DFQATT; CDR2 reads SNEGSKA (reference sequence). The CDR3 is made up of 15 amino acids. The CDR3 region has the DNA TGCAGTGCAGCCCGATTAAGCGGCCGCTCCTACGAGCAGTACTTC. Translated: CSAARLSGRSYEQYF.

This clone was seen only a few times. CDR3 loop: CASRNHGGVYSYEQYF. CDR3 bases: TGTGCCAGCAGAAACCACGGGGGGGTCTACTCCTACGAGCAGTACTTC. This chain connects TRBV6-1 to TRBJ2-7, with TRBD2 identical over 8 bases. Germline V gene data show CDR1 as MNHNS and CDR2 as SASEGT. CDR3 size: 16 residues. With V trimmed by 6 bases and J by 0 bases, 10 bases remained unmatched.

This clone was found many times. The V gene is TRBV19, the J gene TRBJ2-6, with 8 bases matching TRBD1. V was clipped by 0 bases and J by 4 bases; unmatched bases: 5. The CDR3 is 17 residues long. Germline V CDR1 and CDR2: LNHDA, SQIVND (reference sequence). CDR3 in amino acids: CASSIEETGVGANVLTF. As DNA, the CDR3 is TGTGCCAGTAGTATAGAGGAGACAGGGGTAGGGGCCAACGTCCTGACTTTC. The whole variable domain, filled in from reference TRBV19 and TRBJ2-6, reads DGGITQSPKYLFRKEGQNVTLSCEQNLNHDAMYWYRQDPGQGLRLIYYSQIVNDFQKGDIAEGYSVSREKKESFPLTVTSAQKNPTAFYLCASSIEETGVGANVLTFGAGSRLTVL.

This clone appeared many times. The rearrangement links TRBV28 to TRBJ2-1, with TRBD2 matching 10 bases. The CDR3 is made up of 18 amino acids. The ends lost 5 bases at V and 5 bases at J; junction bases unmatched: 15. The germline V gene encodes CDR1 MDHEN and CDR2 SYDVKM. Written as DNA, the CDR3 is TGTGCCAGCAGTGGGGGGCTAGCGGGAGATGGTGGCAACAATGAGCAGTTCTTC. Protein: CASSGGLAGDGGNNEQFF.

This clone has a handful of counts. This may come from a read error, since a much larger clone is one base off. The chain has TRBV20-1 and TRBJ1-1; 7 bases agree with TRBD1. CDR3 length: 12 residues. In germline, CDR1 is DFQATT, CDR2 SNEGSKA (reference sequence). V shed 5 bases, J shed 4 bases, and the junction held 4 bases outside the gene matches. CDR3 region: CSAWDSSTEAFF. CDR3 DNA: TGCAGTGCTTGGGACAGTTCCACTGAAGCTTTCTTT.

The CDR3 DNA follows: TGTGCCAGCAGCCGACCAGCGGGAGGGTCAGGTACGCAGTATTTT. Its protein is CASSRPAGGSGTQYF. The chain joins TRBV14 to TRBJ2-3; 10 bases are shared with TRBD2. This CDR3 comprises 15 residues. V lost 4 bases, J lost 8 bases, and 9 bases stayed unmatched. Germline loops: CDR1 SGHDN, CDR2 FVKESK. The complete variable domain, with remaining parts taken from reference TRBV14 and TRBJ2-3, reads EAGVTQFPSHSVIEKGQTVTLRCDPISGHDNLYWYRRVMGKEIKFLLHFVKESKQDESGMPNNRFLAERTGGTYSTLKVQPAELEDSGVYFCASSRPAGGSGTQYFGPGTRLTVL.

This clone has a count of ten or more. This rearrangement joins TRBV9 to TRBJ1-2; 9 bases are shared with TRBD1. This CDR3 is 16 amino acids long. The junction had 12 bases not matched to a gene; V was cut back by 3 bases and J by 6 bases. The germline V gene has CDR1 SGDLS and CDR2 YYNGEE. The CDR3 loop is CASSDSAGTGNNGYTF. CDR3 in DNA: TGTGCCAGCAGCGACTCCGCCGGGACAGGGAACAATGGCTACACCTTC.

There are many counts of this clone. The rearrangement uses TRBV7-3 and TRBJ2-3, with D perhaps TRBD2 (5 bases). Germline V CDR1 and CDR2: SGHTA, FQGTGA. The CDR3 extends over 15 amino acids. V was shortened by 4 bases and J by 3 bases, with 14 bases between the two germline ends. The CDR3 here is CASSWGTSGTDTQYF. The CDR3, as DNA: TGTGCCAGCAGCTGGGGAACTAGTGGAACAGATACGCAGTATTTT. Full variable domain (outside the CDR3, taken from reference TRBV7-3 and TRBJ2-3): GAGVSQTPSNKVTEKGKYVELRCDPISGHTALYWYRQSLGQGPEFLIYFQGTGAADDSGLPNDRFFAVRPEGSVSTLKIQRTERGDSAVYLCASSWGTSGTDTQYFGPGTRLTVL.

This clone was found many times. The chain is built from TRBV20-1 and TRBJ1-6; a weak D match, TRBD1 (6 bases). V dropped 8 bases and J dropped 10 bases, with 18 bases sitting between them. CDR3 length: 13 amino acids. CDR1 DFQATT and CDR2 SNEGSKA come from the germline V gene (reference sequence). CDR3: CSIRDKDTSPLHF. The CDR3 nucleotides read TGCAGTATCCGGGACAAGGATACCTCACCCCTCCACTTT.

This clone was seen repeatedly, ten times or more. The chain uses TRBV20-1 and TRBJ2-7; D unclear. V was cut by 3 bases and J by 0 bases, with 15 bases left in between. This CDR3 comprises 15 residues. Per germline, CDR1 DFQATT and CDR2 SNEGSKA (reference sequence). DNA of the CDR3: TGCAGTGCTAGCCCCCTAGTAGGTTTCTCCTACGAGCAGTACTTC. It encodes CSASPLVGFSYEQYF.

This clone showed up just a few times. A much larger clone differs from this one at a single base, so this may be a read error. The CDR3 is CASSGGFHIQHF. CDR3 bases: TGTGCCAGCAGTGGGGGTTTTCACATTCAGCACTTC. The gene calls are TRBV25-1 and TRBJ2-4, with D hard to call. Germline values: CDR1 MGHDK, CDR2 SYGVNS. CDR3 length: 12 residues.

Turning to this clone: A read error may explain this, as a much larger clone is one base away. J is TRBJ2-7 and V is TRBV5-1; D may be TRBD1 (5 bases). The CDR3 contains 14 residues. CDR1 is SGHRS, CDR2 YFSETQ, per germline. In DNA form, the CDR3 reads TGCGTCAGCAGGTTACAGGTTTCCTCCTACGAGCAGTACTTC. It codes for CVSRLQVSSYEQYF.

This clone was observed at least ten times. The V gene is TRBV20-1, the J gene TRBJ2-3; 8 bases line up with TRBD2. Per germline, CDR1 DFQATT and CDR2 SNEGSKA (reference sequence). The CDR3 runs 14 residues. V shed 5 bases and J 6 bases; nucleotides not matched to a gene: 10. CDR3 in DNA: TGCAGTGCTCGAGGACTAGCTACGTTCGATACGCAGTATTTT. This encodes CSARGLATFDTQYF.

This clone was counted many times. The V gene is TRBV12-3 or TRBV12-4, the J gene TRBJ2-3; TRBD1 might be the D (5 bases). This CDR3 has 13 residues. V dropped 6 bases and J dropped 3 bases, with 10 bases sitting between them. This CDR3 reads CASRLQGTDTQYF. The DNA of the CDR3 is TGTGCCAGCAGACTGCAGGGAACAGATACGCAGTATTTT.

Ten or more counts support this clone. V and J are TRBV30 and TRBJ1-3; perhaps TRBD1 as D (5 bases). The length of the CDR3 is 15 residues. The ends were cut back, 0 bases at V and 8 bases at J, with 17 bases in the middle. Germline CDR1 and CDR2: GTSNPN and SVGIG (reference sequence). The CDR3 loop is CAWSVTTRVGHTIYF. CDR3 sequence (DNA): TGTGCCTGGAGTGTAACCACCAGGGTAGGGCACACCATATATTTT.

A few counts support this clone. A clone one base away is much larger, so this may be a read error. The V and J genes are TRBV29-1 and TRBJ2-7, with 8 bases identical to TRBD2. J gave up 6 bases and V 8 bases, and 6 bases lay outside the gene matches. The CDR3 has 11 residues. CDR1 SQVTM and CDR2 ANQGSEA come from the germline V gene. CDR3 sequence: CSISGDSEQYF. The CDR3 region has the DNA TGCAGCATTAGCGGGGATTCCGAGCAGTACTTC.

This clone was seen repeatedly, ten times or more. In DNA, the CDR3 is TGTGCCAGCAGCTTAGCCCGGGGACTAGCGGGAGGTGCCACCTACGAGCAGTACTTC. It is translated as CASSLARGLAGGATYEQYF. The chain joins TRBV7-2 to TRBJ2-7; TRBD2 matches 15 bases. CDR3 length equals 19 residues. J gave up 2 bases and V 0 bases, and 8 bases lay outside the gene matches. The germline CDR1 and CDR2 sequences are SGHTA and FQGNSA. Complete variable domain (other parts from reference TRBV7-2 and TRBJ2-7): GAGVSQSPSNKVTEKGKDVELRCDPISGHTALYWYRQSLGQGLEFLIYFQGNSAPDKSGLPSDRFSAERTGGSVSTLTIQRTQQEDSAVYLCASSLARGLAGGATYEQYFGPGTRLTVT.

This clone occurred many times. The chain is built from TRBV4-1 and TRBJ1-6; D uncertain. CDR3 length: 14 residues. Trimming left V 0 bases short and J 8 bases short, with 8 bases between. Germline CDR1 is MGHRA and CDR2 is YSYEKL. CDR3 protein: CASSQDLDDSPLHF. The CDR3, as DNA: TGCGCCAGCAGCCAAGATCTTGACGATTCACCCCTCCACTTT.

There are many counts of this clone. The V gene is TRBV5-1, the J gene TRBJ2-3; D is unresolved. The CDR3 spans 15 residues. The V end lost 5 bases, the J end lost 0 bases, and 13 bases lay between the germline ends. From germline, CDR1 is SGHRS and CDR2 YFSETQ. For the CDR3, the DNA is TGCGCCAGCAGTCCGACGGCTGTAAGCACAGATACGCAGTATTTT. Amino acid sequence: CASSPTAVSTDTQYF.

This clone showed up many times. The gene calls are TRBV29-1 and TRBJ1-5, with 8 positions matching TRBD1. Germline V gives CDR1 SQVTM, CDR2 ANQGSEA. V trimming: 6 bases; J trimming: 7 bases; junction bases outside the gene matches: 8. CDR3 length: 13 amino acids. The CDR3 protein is CSVAQGADQPQHF. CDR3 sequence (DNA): TGCAGCGTGGCCCAGGGGGCTGACCAGCCCCAGCATTTT.

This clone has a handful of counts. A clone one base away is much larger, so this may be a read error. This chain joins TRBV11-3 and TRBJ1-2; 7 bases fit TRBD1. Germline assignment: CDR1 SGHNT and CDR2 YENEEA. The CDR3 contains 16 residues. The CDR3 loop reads CAGSLDPGQAYYGYTF. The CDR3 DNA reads TGTGCCGGCAGCTTAGATCCTGGACAGGCCTACTATGGCTACACCTTC.